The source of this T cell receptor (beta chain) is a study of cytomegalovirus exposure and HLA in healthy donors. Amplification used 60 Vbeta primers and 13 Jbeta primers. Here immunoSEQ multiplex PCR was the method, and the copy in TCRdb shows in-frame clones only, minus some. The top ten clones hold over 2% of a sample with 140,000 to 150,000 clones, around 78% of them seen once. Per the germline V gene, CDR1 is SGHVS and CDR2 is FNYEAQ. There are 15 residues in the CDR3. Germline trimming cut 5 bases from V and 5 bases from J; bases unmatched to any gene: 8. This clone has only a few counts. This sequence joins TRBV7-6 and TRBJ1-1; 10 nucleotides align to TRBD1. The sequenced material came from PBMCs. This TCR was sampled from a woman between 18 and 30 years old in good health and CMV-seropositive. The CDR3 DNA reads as TGTGCCAGCAGCGTGACAGGGGGCGCGAATACTGAAGCTTTCTTT. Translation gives CASSVTGGANTEAFF.